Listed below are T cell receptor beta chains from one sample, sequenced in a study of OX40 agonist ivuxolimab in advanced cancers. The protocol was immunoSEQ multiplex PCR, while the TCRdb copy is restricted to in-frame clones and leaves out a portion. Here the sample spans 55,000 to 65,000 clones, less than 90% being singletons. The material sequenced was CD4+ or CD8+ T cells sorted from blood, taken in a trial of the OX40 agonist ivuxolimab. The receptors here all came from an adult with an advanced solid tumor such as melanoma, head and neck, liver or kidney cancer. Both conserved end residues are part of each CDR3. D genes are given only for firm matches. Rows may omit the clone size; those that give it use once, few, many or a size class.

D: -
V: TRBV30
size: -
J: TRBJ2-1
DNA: TGTGCCCTACAGGGACCTTACAATGAGCAGTTCTTC
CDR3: CALQGPYNEQFF

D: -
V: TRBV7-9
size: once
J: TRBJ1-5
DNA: TGTGCCAGCAGCTTAGAGTTAGGGGACAATCAGCCCCAGCATTTT
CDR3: CASSLELGDNQPQHF

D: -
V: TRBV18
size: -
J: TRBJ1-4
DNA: TGTGCCAGCTCACCAAGGTCGGGACAAAATAATGAAAAACTGTTTTTT
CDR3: CASSPRSGQNNEKLFF

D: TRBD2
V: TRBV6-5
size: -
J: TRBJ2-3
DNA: TGTGCCAGCAGATACGGACTAGACGCAGATACGCAGTATTTT
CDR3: CASRYGLDADTQYF

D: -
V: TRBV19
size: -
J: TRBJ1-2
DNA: TGTGCCAGTAGTATACGGGGGGTCTATGGCTACACCTTC
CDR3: CASSIRGVYGYTF

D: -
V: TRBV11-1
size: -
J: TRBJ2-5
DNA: TGTGCCAGCCGCAGAGGTAGGGTTCAAGAGACCCAGTACTTC
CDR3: CASRRGRVQETQYF

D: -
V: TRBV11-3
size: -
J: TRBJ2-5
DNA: TGTGCCAGCAGCCCCTACTATCGATGGTACTTC
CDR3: CASSPYYRWYF

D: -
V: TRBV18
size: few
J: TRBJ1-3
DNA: TGTGCCAGCTCACCTGGGGGTTATGGAAACACCATATATTTT
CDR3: CASSPGGYGNTIYF

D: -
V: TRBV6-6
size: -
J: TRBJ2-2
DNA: TGTGCCAGCAGCCAACCGGGACTTAACACCGGGGAGCTGTTTTTT
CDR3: CASSQPGLNTGELFF

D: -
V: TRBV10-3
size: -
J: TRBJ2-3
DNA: TGTGCCATCAGGGGAGCGGGCACAGATACGCAGTATTTT
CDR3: CAIRGAGTDTQYF

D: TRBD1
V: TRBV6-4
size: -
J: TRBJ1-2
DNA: TGTGCCAGCAGTCCAAGACAGGGTAACTATGGCTACACCTTC
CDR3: CASSPRQGNYGYTF

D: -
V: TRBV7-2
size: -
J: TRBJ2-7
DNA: TGTGCCAGCAGCTTATCCAGGTACGAGCAGTACTTC
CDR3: CASSLSRYEQYF

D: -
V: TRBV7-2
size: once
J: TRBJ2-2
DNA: TGTGCCAGCAGCGGTCGACAGAACACCGGGGAGCTGTTTTTT
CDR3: CASSGRQNTGELFF

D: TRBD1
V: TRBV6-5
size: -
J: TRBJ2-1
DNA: TGTGCCAGCAGTTACGATCGGGACAGGGGGCAGCAGTTCTTC
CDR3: CASSYDRDRGQQFF

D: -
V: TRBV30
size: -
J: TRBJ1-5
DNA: TGTGCCTGGAGTGTGGGGATCTATCAGCCCCAGCATTTT
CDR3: CAWSVGIYQPQHF

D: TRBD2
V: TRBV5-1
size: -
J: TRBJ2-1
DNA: TGCGCCAGCAGCTTGGAGGGACTAGCGGGGAATGAGCAGTTCTTC
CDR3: CASSLEGLAGNEQFF

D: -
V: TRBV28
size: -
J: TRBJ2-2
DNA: TGTGCCAGCAAGCGGGCTACCGGGGAGCTGTTTTTT
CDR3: CASKRATGELFF

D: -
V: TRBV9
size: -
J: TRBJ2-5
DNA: TGTGCCAGCAAAGAGACCCAGTACTTC
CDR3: CASKETQYF

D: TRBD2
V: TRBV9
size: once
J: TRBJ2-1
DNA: TGTGCCAGCAGCGCCCAAGCGGGACTAGCGGGAGGCGAGCAGTTCTTC
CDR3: CASSAQAGLAGGEQFF

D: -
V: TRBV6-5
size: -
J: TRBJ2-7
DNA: TGTGCCAGCAGTCAGGGGATAATCAACGAGCAGTACTTC
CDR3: CASSQGIINEQYF

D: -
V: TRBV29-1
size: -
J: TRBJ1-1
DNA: TGCAGCGTTGAAATGGCGGGGGGCACTGAAGCTTTCTTT
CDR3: CSVEMAGGTEAFF

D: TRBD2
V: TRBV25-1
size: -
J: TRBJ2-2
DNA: TGTGCCAGCGGACTAGCGGGAGCCGGGGAGCTGTTTTTT
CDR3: CASGLAGAGELFF

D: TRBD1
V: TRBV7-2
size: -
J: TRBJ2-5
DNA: TGTGCCAGCAGGACTTCCGGGACAGGGGCCGGGACCCAGTACTTC
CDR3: CASRTSGTGAGTQYF

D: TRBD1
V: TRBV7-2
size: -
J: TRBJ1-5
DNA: TGTGCCAGCAGCTCTACAGGGGCCCGCAATCAGCCCCAGCATTTT
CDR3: CASSSTGARNQPQHF

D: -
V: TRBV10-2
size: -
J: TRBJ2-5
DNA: TGCGCCAGCAGTGCCCTCATAGGAGAGACCCAGTACTTC
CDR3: CASSALIGETQYF